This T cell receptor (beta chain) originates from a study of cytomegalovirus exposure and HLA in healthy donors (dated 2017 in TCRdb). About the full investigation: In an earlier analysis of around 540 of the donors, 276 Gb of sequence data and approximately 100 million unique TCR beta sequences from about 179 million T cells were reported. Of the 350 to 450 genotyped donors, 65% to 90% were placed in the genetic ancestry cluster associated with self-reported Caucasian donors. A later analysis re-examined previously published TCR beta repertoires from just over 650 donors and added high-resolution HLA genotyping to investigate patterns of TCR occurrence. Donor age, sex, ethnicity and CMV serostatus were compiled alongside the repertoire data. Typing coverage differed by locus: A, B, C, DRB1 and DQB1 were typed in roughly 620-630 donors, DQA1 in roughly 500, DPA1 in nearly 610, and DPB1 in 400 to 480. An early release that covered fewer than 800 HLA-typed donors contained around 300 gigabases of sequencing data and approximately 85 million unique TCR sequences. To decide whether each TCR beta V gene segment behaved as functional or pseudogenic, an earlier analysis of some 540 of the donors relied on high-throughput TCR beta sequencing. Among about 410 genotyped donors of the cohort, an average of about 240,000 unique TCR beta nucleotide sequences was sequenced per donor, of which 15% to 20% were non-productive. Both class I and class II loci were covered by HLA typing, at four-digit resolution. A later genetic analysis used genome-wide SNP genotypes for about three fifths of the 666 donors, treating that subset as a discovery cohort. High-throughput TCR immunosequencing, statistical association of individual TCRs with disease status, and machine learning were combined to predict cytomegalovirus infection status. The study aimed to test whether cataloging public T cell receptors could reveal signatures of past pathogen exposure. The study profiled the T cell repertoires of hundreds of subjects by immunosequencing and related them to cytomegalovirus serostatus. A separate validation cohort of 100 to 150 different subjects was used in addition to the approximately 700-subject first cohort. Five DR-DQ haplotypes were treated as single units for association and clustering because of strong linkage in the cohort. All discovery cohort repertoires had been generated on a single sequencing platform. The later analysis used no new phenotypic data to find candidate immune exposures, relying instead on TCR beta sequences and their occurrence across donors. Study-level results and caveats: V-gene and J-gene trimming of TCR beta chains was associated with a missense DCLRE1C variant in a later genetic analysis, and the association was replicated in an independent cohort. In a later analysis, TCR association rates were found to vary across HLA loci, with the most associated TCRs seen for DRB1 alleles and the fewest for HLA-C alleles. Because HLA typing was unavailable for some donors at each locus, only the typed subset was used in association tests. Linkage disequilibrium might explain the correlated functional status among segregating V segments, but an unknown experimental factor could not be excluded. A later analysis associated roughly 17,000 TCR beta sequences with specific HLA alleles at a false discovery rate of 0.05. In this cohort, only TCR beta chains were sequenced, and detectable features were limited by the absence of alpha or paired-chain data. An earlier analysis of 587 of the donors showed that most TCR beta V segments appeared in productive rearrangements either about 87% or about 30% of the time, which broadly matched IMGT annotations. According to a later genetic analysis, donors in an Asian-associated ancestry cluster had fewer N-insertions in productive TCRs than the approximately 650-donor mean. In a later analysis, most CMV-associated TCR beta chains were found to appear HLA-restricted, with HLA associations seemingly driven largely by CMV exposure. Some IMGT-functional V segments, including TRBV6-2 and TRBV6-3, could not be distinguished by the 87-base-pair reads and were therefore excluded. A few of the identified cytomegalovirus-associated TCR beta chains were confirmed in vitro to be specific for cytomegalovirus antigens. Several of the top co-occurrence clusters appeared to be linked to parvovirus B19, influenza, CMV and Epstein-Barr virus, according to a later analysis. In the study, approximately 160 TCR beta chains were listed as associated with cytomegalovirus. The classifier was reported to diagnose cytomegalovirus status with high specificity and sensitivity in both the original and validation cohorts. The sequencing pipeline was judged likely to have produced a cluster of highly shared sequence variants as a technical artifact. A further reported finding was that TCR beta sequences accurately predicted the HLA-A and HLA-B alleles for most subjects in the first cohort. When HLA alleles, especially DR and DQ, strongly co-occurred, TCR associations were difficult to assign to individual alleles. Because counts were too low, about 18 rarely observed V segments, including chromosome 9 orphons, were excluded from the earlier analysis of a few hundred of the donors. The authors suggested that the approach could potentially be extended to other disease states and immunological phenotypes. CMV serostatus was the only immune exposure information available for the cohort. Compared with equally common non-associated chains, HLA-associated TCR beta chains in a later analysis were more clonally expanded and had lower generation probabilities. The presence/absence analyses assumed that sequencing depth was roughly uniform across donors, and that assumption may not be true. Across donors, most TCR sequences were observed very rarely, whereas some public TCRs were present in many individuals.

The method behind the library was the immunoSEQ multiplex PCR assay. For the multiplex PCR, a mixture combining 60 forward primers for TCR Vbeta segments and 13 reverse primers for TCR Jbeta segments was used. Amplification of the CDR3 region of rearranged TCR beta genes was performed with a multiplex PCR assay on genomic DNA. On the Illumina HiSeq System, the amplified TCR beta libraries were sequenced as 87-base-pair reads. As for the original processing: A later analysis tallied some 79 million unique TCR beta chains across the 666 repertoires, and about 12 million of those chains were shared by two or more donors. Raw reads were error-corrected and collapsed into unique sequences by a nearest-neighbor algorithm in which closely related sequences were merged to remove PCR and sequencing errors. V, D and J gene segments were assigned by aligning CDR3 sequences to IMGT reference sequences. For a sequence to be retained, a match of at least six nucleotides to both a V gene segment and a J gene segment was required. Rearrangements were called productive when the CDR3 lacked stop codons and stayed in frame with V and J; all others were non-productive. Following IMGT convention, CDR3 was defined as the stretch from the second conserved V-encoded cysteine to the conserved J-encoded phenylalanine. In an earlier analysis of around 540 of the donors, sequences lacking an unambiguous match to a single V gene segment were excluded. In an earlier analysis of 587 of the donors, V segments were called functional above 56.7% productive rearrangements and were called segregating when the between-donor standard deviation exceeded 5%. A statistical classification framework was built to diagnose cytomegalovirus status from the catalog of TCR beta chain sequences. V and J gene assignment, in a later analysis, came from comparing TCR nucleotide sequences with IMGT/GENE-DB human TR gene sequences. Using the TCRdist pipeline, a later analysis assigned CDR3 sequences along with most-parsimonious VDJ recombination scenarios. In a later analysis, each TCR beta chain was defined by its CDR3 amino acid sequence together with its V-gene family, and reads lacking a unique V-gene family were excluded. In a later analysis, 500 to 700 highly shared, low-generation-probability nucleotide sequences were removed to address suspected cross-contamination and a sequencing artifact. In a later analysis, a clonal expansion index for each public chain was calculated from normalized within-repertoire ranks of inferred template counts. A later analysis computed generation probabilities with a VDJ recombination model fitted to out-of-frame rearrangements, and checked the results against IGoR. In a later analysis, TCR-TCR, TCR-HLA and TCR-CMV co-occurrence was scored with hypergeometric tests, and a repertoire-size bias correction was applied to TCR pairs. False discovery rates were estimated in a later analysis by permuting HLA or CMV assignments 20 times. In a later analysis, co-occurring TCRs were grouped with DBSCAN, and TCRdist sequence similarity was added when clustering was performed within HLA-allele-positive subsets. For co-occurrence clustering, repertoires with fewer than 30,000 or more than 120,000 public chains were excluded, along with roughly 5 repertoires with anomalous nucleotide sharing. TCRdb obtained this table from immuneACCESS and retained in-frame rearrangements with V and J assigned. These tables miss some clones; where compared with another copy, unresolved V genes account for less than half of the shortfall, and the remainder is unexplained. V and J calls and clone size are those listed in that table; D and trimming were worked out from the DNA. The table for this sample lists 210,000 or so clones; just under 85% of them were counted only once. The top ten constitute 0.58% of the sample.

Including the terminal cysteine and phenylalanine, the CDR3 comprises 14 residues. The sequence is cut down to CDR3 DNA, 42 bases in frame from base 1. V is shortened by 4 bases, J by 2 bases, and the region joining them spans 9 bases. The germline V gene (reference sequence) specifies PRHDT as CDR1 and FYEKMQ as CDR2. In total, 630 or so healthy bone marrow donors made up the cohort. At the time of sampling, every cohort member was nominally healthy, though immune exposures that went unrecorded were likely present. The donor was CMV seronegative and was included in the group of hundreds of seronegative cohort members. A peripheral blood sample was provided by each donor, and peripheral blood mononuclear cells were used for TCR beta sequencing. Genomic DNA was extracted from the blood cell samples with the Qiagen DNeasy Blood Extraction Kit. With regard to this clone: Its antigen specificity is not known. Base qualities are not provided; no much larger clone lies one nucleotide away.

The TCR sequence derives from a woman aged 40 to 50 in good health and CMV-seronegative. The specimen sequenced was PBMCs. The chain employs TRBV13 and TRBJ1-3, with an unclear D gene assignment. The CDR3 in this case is CASSSPSAGNTIYF. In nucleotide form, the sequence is TGTGCCAGCAGCTCCCCCTCGGCTGGAAACACCATATATTTT.